A single sample is the source of the 11 T cell receptor beta chains below, sequenced in a study of blood T cell repertoires in COVID-19. The table came from immunoSEQ multiplex PCR; TCRdb's copy has only in-frame clones and leaves some out. The data show about 99,000 clones, roughly 80% seen once. Sequencing was performed on peripheral blood. These receptors all come from a man aged 55 to 70 with acute or convalescent COVID-19.

The rearrangement links TRBV12-3 or TRBV12-4 to TRBJ1-1; unclear D gene. The CDR3 has 13 amino acids. V lost 3 bases to trimming and J lost 2 bases, with 7 bases between them. The CDR3 spells CASSLVRNTEAFF. Here the CDR3 DNA reads TGTGCCAGCAGTTTGGTCAGAAACACTGAAGCTTTCTTT.

The gene calls are TRBV19 and TRBJ1-2; the D gene is possibly TRBD1 (6 bases). The germline gives CDR1 LNHDA, CDR2 SQIVND (reference sequence). Trimming took off 7 bases at V and 6 bases at J, with 15 bases between the two ends. The CDR3 length is 13 residues. Written as DNA, the CDR3 is TGTGCCAGTACCCCGCGACAGGTTCATGGCTACACCTTC. Amino acids: CASTPRQVHGYTF.

V and J are TRBV9 and TRBJ1-3; 7 bases line up with TRBD1. The length of the CDR3 is 14 residues. Per germline, CDR1 SGDLS and CDR2 YYNGEE. V trimming: 4 bases; J trimming: 3 bases; junction bases outside the gene matches: 4. In DNA form, the CDR3 reads TGTGCCAGCAGCCCAGACAGGGTTGGAAACACCATATATTTT. It is translated as CASSPDRVGNTIYF.

V is TRBV5-4 and J is TRBJ2-7, with 7 positions matching TRBD1. Germline lookup yields CDR1 SGHNT and CDR2 YYREEE (reference sequence). This CDR3 contains 14 residues. Trimming took 4 bases from V and 4 from J; bases not matched to a gene: 8. This chain's CDR3 is CASSAKGARYEQYF. In DNA form, the CDR3 reads TGTGCCAGCAGCGCAAAGGGGGCGCGATACGAGCAGTACTTC.

The chain has TRBV5-5 and TRBJ1-1; TRBD1 agrees at 7 bases. J was trimmed by 5 bases and V by 2 bases; bases with no gene match: 6. The CDR3 length is 14 residues. The germline V gene encodes CDR1 SGHKS and CDR2 YYEKEE (reference sequence). Written as DNA, the CDR3 is TGTGCCAGCAGCTTCACAGGGGCGGGGACTGAAGCTTTCTTT. Amino acids: CASSFTGAGTEAFF. Drawing the rest from reference TRBV5-5 and TRBJ1-1, the complete variable domain is DAGVTQSPTHLIKTRGQQVTLRCSPISGHKSVSWYQQVLGQGPQFIFQYYEKEERGRGNFPDRFSARQFPNYSSELNVNALLLGDSALYLCASSFTGAGTEAFFGQGTRLTVV.

The rearrangement links TRBV5-1 to TRBJ2-1, with D possibly TRBD2 on 5 matching bases. The germline V gene encodes CDR1 SGHRS and CDR2 YFSETQ. V lost 4 bases, J lost 4 bases, and 9 bases lay in between. The CDR3 is 13 residues long. CDR3 loop: CASSPTSYNEQFF. CDR3 bases: TGCGCCAGCAGCCCAACTAGTTACAATGAGCAGTTCTTC.

The CDR3 region is CASSYRTEKTQYF. The CDR3 DNA is TGTGCCAGCAGTTACCGTACCGAGAAGACCCAGTACTTC. J is TRBJ2-5 and V is TRBV6-5; D is undetermined. The CDR3 has 13 amino acids. Deletions cut 2 bases from V and 6 bases from J, with 10 bases between. CDR1 MNHEY and CDR2 SVGAGI come from the germline V gene.

V gene TRBV6-6 combines with J gene TRBJ2-1; TRBD2 aligns across 11 bases. This CDR3 has 15 residues. Trimming removed 5 bases from V and 15 bases from J; junction bases left unmatched: 15. The germline V gene encodes CDR1 MNHNY and CDR2 SVGAGI (reference sequence). CDR3 DNA: TGTGCCAGCAGTACCCGACTAGCGGGAACCGAGGAGGGGTTCTTC. Amino acid sequence: CASSTRLAGTEEGFF.

This chain uses TRBV30 with TRBJ2-2; 8 bases are shared with TRBD2. The CDR3 runs to 19 residues. V trimming: 0 bases; J trimming: 0 bases; junction bases outside the gene matches: 12. In germline, CDR1 is GTSNPN, CDR2 SVGIG (reference sequence). CDR3 protein: CAWSVTPFTSGPNTGELFF. The CDR3 nucleotides are TGTGCCTGGAGTGTTACCCCCTTTACTAGCGGACCGAACACCGGGGAGCTGTTTTTT. The complete variable domain, with remaining parts taken from reference TRBV30 and TRBJ2-2, reads SQTIHQWPATLVQPVGSPLSLECTVEGTSNPNLYWYRQAAGRGLQLLFYSVGIGQISSEVPQNLSASRPQDRQFILSSKKLLLSDSGFYLCAWSVTPFTSGPNTGELFFGEGSRLTVL.

The chain recombines TRBV7-9 with TRBJ1-5; 8 nucleotides line up with TRBD1. This CDR3 is built from 14 residues. V was clipped by 5 bases and J by 4 bases; unmatched bases: 4. Germline values: CDR1 SEHNR, CDR2 FQNEAQ (reference sequence). The CDR3 is CASSPGQGNQPQHF. The CDR3 region has the DNA TGTGCCAGCAGCCCTGGACAGGGAAATCAGCCCCAGCATTTT. Filled out from reference TRBV7-9 and TRBJ1-5, the complete variable domain reads DTGVSQNPRHKITKRGQNVTFRCDPISEHNRLYWYRQTLGQGPEFLTYFQNEAQLEKSRLLSDRFSAERPKGSFSTLEIQRTEQGDSAMYLCASSPGQGNQPQHFGDGTRLSIL.

The chain uses TRBV24-1 and TRBJ1-1, with a possible D match to TRBD1 (5 bases). The CDR3 loop spans 15 amino acids. V lost 4 bases to trimming and J lost 4 bases, with 15 bases between them. The germline V gene encodes CDR1 KGHDR and CDR2 SFDVKD. The CDR3, as DNA: TGTGCCACCAGTGACCCAGGACGGGGGGGCACTGAAGCTTTCTTT. It is translated as CATSDPGRGGTEAFF.